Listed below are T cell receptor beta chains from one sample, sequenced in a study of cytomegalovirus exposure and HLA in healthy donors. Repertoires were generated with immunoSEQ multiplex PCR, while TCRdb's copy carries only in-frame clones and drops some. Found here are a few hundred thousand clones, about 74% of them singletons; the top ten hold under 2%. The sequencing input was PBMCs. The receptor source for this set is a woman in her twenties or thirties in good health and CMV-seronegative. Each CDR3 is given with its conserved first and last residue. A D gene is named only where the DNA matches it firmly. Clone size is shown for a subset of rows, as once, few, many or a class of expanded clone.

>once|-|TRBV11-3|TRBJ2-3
TGTGCCAGCAGCTTAGGAGGGCTTAGCACAGATACGCAGTATTTT
CASSLGGLSTDTQYF
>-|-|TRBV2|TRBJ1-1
TGTGCCAGCAGTAGAGAGTTAAACACTGAAGCTTTCTTT
CASSRELNTEAFF
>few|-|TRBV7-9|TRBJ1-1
TGTGCCAGCAGCTCGGACAGAAGCCCGGAGGCTTTCTTT
CASSSDRSPEAFF
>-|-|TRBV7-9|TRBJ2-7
TGTGCCAGCATGCGCGGTAGCTCCTACGAGCAGTACTTC
CASMRGSSYEQYF
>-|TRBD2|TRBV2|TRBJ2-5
TGTGCCAGCAGCCTGGGACTAGCGGACCAAGAGACCCAGTACTTC
CASSLGLADQETQYF
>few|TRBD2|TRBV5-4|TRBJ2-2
TGTGCCAGCAGCGCGTTGGGTGGCGGGGGTTTCAGAACCGGGGAGCTGTTTTTT
CASSALGGGGFRTGELFF
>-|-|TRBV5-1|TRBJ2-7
TGCGCCAGCAGCCCCGGTAGCTCCTACGAGCAGTACTTC
CASSPGSSYEQYF
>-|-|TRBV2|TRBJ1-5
TGTGCCAGCAGAGGGACTGTAGATCAGCCCCAGCATTTT
CASRGTVDQPQHF
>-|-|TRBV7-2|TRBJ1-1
TGTGCCAGCAGCTTACTCCAGGGGACGAACACTGAAGCTTTCTTT
CASSLLQGTNTEAFF
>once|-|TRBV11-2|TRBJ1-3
TGTGCCAGCAGCTTGCAGTCAGGAAACACCATATATTTT
CASSLQSGNTIYF
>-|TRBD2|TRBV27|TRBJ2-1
TGTGCCAGCAGTCCAGGACTAGCGGCTTACAATGAGCAGTTCTTC
CASSPGLAAYNEQFF
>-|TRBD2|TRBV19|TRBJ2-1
TGTGCCAGTAGTAAGCGGGGGGGTTACAATGAGCAGTTCTTC
CASSKRGGYNEQFF
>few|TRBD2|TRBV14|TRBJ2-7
TGTGCCAGCAGCCAGACTAGCGGGGGTGCCTATGGGCAGTACTTC
CASSQTSGGAYGQYF
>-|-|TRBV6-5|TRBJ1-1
TGTGCCAGCACTCGGACAGCACTAATGAACACTGAAGCTTTCTTT
CASTRTALMNTEAFF
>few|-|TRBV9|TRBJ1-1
TGTGCCAGCAGCCCCCGGAGGGGGGGGCAGAACACTGAAGCTTTCTTT
CASSPRRGGQNTEAFF
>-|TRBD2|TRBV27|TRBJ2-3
TGTGCCAGCAGTTTGGTGGGGAGGGGCGGGGATACGCAGTATTTT
CASSLVGRGGDTQYF
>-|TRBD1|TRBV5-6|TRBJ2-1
TGTGCCAGCAGCCCCGGGACAGCTTCTTACAATGAGCAGTTCTTC
CASSPGTASYNEQFF
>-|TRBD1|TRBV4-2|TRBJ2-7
TGTGCCAGCAGCCAAGAGGTGACAGGGTACGGTAGTCAGCAGTACTTC
CASSQEVTGYGSQQYF
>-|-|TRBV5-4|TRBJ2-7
TGTGCCAGCAGCCCCCTCGAGGCCCTGGCCTACGAGCAGTACTTC
CASSPLEALAYEQYF
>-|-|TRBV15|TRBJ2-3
TGTGCCACCAGCAGAGTCGGGGGTGATACGCAGTATTTT
CATSRVGGDTQYF
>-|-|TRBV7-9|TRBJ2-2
TGTGCCAGCAGCTTCTCCGCGGGGGAGCTGTTTTTT
CASSFSAGELFF
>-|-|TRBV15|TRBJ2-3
TGTGCCACCAGCAGAGACAGGGGAGTTGGAGATACGCAGTATTTT
CATSRDRGVGDTQYF
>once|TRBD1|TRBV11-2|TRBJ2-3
TGTGCCAGCAGGAAATCGCCGTTCCTAACAGGGGAAGATACGCAGTATTTT
CASRKSPFLTGEDTQYF
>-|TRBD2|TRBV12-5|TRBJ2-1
TGTGCTAGTGGTATGCCGACTAGCGGGAGCCCCTACAATGAGCAGTTCTTC
CASGMPTSGSPYNEQFF
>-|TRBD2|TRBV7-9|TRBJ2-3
TGTGCCAGCAGCCCCGGACTAGCATGGGGTTCAGATACGCAGTATTTT
CASSPGLAWGSDTQYF
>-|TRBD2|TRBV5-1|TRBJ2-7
TGCGCCAGCAGCCCGCTAGCGGGCCTAGACTACGAGCAGTACTTC
CASSPLAGLDYEQYF
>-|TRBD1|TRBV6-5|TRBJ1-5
TGTGCCAGCAACGCGGACAGGCTAAATCAGCCCCAGCATTTT
CASNADRLNQPQHF
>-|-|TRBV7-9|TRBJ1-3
TGTGCCAGCAGCTTAGCGCACAGGGAAGACTACCACACCATATATTTT
CASSLAHREDYHTIYF
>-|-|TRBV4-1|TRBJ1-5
TGCGCCAGCAGCCAAGGGGGCCTGCAGAATCAGCCCCAGCATTTT
CASSQGGLQNQPQHF
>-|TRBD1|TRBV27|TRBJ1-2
TGTGCCAGCAGTACGGACAGGGCTAACTATGGCTACACCTTC
CASSTDRANYGYTF
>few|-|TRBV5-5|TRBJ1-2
TGTGCCAGCAGCACCCTGACCCAACCCCCGGGATATGGCTACACCTTC
CASSTLTQPPGYGYTF
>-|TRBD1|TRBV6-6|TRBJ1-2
TGTGCCAGCAGTTACTCGAGACAGGGGACTGGCTACACCTTC
CASSYSRQGTGYTF
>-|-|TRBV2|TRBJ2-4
TGTGCCAGCAGTCAGACTAGTTCGGTTAACATTCAGTACTTC
CASSQTSSVNIQYF
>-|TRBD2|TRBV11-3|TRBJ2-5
TGTGCCAGCAGCCCCTCGGGACTAGCGGGGAGGTTAGGTGAGACCCAGTACTTC
CASSPSGLAGRLGETQYF
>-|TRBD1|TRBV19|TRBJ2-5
TGTGCCAGTAGTTCCGGACAGGGTCAAGAGACCCAGTACTTC
CASSSGQGQETQYF
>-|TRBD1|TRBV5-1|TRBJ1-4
TGCGCCAGCAGAGAAACAGGGGGCGGTGAAAAACTGTTTTTT
CASRETGGGEKLFF
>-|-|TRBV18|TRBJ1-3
TGTGCCAGCTCACCACGGAATCGGGGGAACACCATATATTTT
CASSPRNRGNTIYF
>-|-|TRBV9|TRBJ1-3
TGTGCCAGCACTCATCCGACAGACTCTGGAAACACCATATATTTT
CASTHPTDSGNTIYF
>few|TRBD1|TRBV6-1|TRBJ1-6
TGTGCCAGCAGTGAAAGGACAGGGCACTCACCCCTCCACTTT
CASSERTGHSPLHF
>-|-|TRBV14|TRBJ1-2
TGTGCCAGCAGCCAAACGGAGGGCTATGGCTACACCTTC
CASSQTEGYGYTF
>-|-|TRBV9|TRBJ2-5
TGTGCCAGCAGCGTAGCCCCCTCGGAAGAGACCCAGTACTTC
CASSVAPSEETQYF
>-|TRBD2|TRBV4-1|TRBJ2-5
TGCGCCAGCAGCCTTCTTCCGGGACTAGCGGGAGAGACCCAGTACTTC
CASSLLPGLAGETQYF
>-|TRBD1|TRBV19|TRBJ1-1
TGTGCCAGTAGCCCTACGGGACAGGGAAACACTGAAGCTTTCTTT
CASSPTGQGNTEAFF
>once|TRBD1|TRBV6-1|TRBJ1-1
TGTGCCAGCAGTAAGACAGGGGCGGACACTGAAGCTTTCTTT
CASSKTGADTEAFF
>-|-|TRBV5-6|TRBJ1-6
TGTGCCAGCAGTGACGAGGGTGCGGCGTCACCCCTCCACTTT
CASSDEGAASPLHF
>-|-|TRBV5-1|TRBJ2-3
TGCGCCAGCAGCCTAGTAGGTCCCCCCGATACGCAGTATTTT
CASSLVGPPDTQYF
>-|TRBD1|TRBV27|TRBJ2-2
TGTGCCAGCAGTTACAACAGGGGCACCGGGGAGCTGTTTTTT
CASSYNRGTGELFF
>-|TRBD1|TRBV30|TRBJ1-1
TGTGCCTGCGACAGGGGAAAGGGATCAGAAGCTTTCTTT
CACDRGKGSEAFF
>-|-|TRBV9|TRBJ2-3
TGTGCCAGCAGCGCACTAGATACGCAGTATTTT
CASSALDTQYF
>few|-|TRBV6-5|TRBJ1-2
TGTGCCAGCAGTTACACAAGCGGACAGTATGGCTACACCTTC
CASSYTSGQYGYTF
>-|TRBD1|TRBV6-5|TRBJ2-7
TGTGCCAGCAGTCAGAGGACAGGGGTCGTCAGCGAGCAGTACTTC
CASSQRTGVVSEQYF
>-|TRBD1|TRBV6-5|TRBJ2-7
TGTGCCAGCAGCTATCGAGGACAGGCCACCTACGAGCAGTACTTC
CASSYRGQATYEQYF
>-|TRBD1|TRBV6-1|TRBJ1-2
TGTGCCAGCAGTACAGGGGACTATGGCTACACCTTC
CASSTGDYGYTF